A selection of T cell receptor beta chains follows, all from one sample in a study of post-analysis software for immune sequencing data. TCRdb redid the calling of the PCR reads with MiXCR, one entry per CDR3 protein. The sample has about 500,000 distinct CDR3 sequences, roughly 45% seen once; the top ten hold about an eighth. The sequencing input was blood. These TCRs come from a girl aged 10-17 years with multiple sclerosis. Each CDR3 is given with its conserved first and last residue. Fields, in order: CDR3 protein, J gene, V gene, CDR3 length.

CDR3aa: CAIRTSGRTDTQYF
j_gene: TRBJ2-3
v_gene: TRBV12-3/TRBV12-4
len: 14

CDR3aa: CASSLFQQSYEQYF
j_gene: TRBJ2-7
v_gene: TRBV28
len: 14

CDR3aa: CATSIGQTGWQYF
j_gene: TRBJ2-4
v_gene: TRBV28
len: 13

CDR3aa: CASSSTGGIGNEQFF
j_gene: TRBJ2-1
v_gene: TRBV7-3
len: 15

CDR3aa: CASSAADTQYF
j_gene: TRBJ2-3
v_gene: TRBV9
len: 11

CDR3aa: CASSQDWGGLSYEQYF
j_gene: TRBJ2-7
v_gene: TRBV4-1
len: 16

CDR3aa: CASSLAAGVKGETQYF
j_gene: TRBJ2-5
v_gene: TRBV5-6
len: 16

CDR3aa: CASIAVALSGNQPQHF
j_gene: TRBJ1-5
v_gene: TRBV6-6
len: 16

CDR3aa: CASSPPDTDTQYF
j_gene: TRBJ2-3
v_gene: TRBV7-2
len: 13

CDR3aa: CSVASGSMTGELFF
j_gene: TRBJ2-2
v_gene: TRBV29-1
len: 14

CDR3aa: CASSPPPSGSREQYF
j_gene: TRBJ2-7
v_gene: TRBV28
len: 15

CDR3aa: CSARNRLGYEQYF
j_gene: TRBJ2-7
v_gene: TRBV20-1
len: 13

CDR3aa: CSARSAGQALTGEAFF
j_gene: TRBJ1-1
v_gene: TRBV20-1
len: 16

CDR3aa: CASRSTGAGETQYF
j_gene: TRBJ2-5
v_gene: TRBV7-2
len: 14

CDR3aa: CASSTSGSYQETQYF
j_gene: TRBJ2-5
v_gene: TRBV25-1
len: 15

CDR3aa: CASSYSMLAGPQSSYNEQFF
j_gene: TRBJ2-1
v_gene: TRBV6-5
len: 20

CDR3aa: CASSLDPAGTDTQYF
j_gene: TRBJ2-3
v_gene: TRBV5-1
len: 15

CDR3aa: CASSQDYSSYEQYF
j_gene: TRBJ2-7
v_gene: TRBV4-1
len: 14

CDR3aa: CASSPRRGISYEQYF
j_gene: TRBJ2-7
v_gene: TRBV7-2
len: 15

CDR3aa: CASSQLAGVQYF
j_gene: TRBJ2-7
v_gene: TRBV27
len: 12

CDR3aa: CASSPTGPGGYTF
j_gene: TRBJ1-2
v_gene: TRBV12-3/TRBV12-4
len: 13

CDR3aa: CASRQDRANTEAFF
j_gene: TRBJ1-1
v_gene: TRBV2
len: 14

CDR3aa: CSARDSGLAGEGQFF
j_gene: TRBJ2-1
v_gene: TRBV20-1
len: 15

CDR3aa: CASKTSGVYNEQFF
j_gene: TRBJ2-1
v_gene: TRBV5-1
len: 14

CDR3aa: CATSSRGNEKLFF
j_gene: TRBJ1-4
v_gene: TRBV7-3
len: 13

CDR3aa: CASGMNMGTEAFF
j_gene: TRBJ1-1
v_gene: TRBV6-5
len: 13

CDR3aa: CASSLMGGGTGDNYGYTF
j_gene: TRBJ1-2
v_gene: TRBV12-3/TRBV12-4
len: 18

CDR3aa: CASSQDREGNEQFF
j_gene: TRBJ2-1
v_gene: TRBV4-3
len: 14

CDR3aa: CASSFPPGEASGANVLTF
j_gene: TRBJ2-6
v_gene: TRBV7-6
len: 18

CDR3aa: CSARPASGSSHEQYF
j_gene: TRBJ2-7
v_gene: TRBV29-1
len: 15

CDR3aa: CASSLFWGWRGNKNIQYF
j_gene: TRBJ2-4
v_gene: TRBV7-9
len: 18

CDR3aa: CASSLEQVRTGISGYTF
j_gene: TRBJ1-2
v_gene: TRBV7-9
len: 17

CDR3aa: CSAEREQGLGEQYF
j_gene: TRBJ2-7
v_gene: TRBV20-1
len: 14

CDR3aa: CASSYGQGFYGYTF
j_gene: TRBJ1-2
v_gene: TRBV12-3/TRBV12-4
len: 14

CDR3aa: CSARDSDTQYF
j_gene: TRBJ2-3
v_gene: TRBV20-1
len: 11

CDR3aa: CATSDPERSGQFF
j_gene: TRBJ2-1
v_gene: TRBV24-1
len: 13

CDR3aa: CASSSTQDGGGWAFF
j_gene: TRBJ1-1
v_gene: TRBV7-9
len: 15

CDR3aa: CASSLGPQGQETQYF
j_gene: TRBJ2-5
v_gene: TRBV5-1
len: 15

CDR3aa: CASSDWASALNEQFF
j_gene: TRBJ2-1
v_gene: TRBV25-1
len: 15

CDR3aa: CASSLVDRNEAFF
j_gene: TRBJ1-1
v_gene: TRBV7-9
len: 13

CDR3aa: CASSLAVDTEAFF
j_gene: TRBJ1-1
v_gene: TRBV5-1
len: 13

CDR3aa: CSAEPGLAGASTDTQYF
j_gene: TRBJ2-3
v_gene: TRBV20-1
len: 17

CDR3aa: CASSSLAGGWTDTQYF
j_gene: TRBJ2-3
v_gene: TRBV13
len: 16

CDR3aa: CASSPLLAGGMTDTQYF
j_gene: TRBJ2-3
v_gene: TRBV5-1
len: 17

CDR3aa: CASRLSGGDDSYNEQFF
j_gene: TRBJ2-1
v_gene: TRBV5-1
len: 17

CDR3aa: CASSYRGRGTYNEQFF
j_gene: TRBJ2-1
v_gene: TRBV6-5
len: 16

CDR3aa: CASSFSEGSYNEQFF
j_gene: TRBJ2-1
v_gene: TRBV7-3
len: 15

CDR3aa: CASSLKNSRGPGELFF
j_gene: TRBJ2-2
v_gene: TRBV5-4
len: 16

CDR3aa: CAISVLGTDTQYF
j_gene: TRBJ2-3
v_gene: TRBV10-3
len: 13